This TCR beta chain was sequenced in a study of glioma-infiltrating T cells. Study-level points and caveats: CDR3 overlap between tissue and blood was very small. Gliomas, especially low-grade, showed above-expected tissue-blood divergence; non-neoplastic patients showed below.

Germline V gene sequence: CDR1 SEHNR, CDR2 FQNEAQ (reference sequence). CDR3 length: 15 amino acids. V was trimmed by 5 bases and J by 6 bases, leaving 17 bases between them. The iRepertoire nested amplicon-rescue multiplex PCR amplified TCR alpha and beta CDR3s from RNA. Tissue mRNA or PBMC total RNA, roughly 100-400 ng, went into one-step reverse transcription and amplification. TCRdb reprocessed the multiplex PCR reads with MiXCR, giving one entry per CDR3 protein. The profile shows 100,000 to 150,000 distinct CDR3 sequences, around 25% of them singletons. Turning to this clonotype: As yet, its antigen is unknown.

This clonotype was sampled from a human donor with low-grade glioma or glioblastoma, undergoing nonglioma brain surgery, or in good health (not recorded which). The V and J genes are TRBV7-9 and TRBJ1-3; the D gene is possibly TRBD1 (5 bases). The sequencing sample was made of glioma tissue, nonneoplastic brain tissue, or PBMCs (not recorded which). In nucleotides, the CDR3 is TGTGCCAGCAGCGTACGTGGGGGTAGTGAAAACACCATATATTTT. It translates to CASSVRGGSENTIYF.